A single TCR beta chain is shown here with its context. The target of this receptor is not known. Base qualities are missing; no much larger clone stands one base away. The library was built by means of RT-PCR. Sequencing used an Illumina HiSeq 2500. TCRdb cleaned the public reads at Q25 with fastp, built clones with MiXCR and kept in-frame beta chains. Each CDR3 protein appears once, grouped with its most common genes and DNA. The sample has 500,000 to 550,000 distinct CDR3 sequences on record, roughly 23% of them singletons. The ten largest clones add up to 2.5% to 3.5% of the sample. The entry originates in a study of response to subunit inactivated influenza vaccine (dated by TCRdb to the late 2010s). As for the study more broadly: The study used deep quantitative T cell receptor repertoire profiling to track responses to a trivalent subunit inactivated influenza vaccine. Results and caveats for the whole study, not just this receptor: The authors suggested that each seasonal influenza vaccination may recruit only a limited number of new T cells.

CDR1 and CDR2, looked up from the germline V gene, are ENHRY and SYGVKD. Measured from the cysteine to the phenylalanine, the CDR3 is 17 residues long. Only the CDR3 DNA is retained, 51 bases long and in frame from the first base. Trimming leaves V shorter by 6 bases and J shorter by 0 bases, with the junction holding 5 bases beyond the gene matches. The sample was also reused in another study, on T cells expressing NK-cell markers. The second study's authors report: TCR beta cDNA libraries were prepared using 5'RACE template switching, which introduced a universal primer site and unique molecular identifiers. Three sorted T-cell subsets (CD3+CD56+NKG2C+, CD3+CD56+NKG2C- and CD3+CD56-NKG2C+) from 7 to 9 donors had their TCR beta-chain repertoires profiled. Among the eight sequenced donors, only one was HCMV-seronegative, while the other seven were HCMV-seropositive. To restrict sorting to alphabetaTCR-expressing T cells, an anti-gammadeltaTCR antibody was added in several experiments. In 6 or 7 donors, the dominant CD3+CD56+NKG2C+ clonotypes ranked among the top 10 CD8+ clonotypes, making up roughly 1.0-8% of CD8+ T cells. Those dominant clonotypes were again the most abundant among CD3+CD56-NKG2C+ cells in a few donors, at about 28.3-60.1%. Whether the expanded NKG2C-expressing T cell clones were specific for HCMV antigens was left unclear. Randomly selected healthy volunteers, three men and five women, were used as the eight sequenced donors. HCMV serostatus was determined by detecting HCMV-specific IgG in serum with a commercial ELISA kit. Peripheral blood mononuclear cells were isolated from blood by Ficoll density gradient centrifugation. CD4+ and CD8+ T cells were isolated from PBMC by magnetic immunoseparation with Miltenyi isolation kits. cDNA synthesis was primed from the TCR beta constant segment, followed by two successive PCR amplification steps. Libraries were sequenced as 2 x 150 bp reads on Illumina HiSeq 2000/2500, MiSeq or NextSeq. Reads were demultiplexed and grouped by UMI with MIGEC, and clonotypes were assembled and quantified with MiTCR. To remove erroneous sequences, TCR cDNA sequences were retained only when supported by two or more reads. The tcR package was used for downstream repertoire analysis, and clonotypes were matched across fractions by CDR3 nucleotide sequence plus V segment. VDJmatch was used to annotate antigen specificity against VDJdb, with one amino acid substitution allowed in CDR3.

The sequence links TRBV10-3 to TRBJ2-6; 10 junctional bases match TRBD1. This TCR came from a man between 50 and 59 years old who received an inactivated influenza vaccine. Donor details come from another sample of the same person, matched by shared clones. Sequencing used CD4+ T cells sorted from PBMCs, obtained 12 days after vaccination. The CDR3 reads CAISPGTGDSGANVLTF. The DNA reads as follows: TGTGCCATCAGCCCCGGGACAGGGGACTCTGGGGCCAACGTCCTGACTTTC.